This T cell receptor (beta chain) derives from a study of blood T cell repertoires in COVID-19. Overall study context: Samples of COVID-19 (acute and convalescent) were obtained from the United States, Italy and Spain. T cells, B-cell-depleted T cells, or PBMCs provided the cDNA or gDNA that served as material.

The trim removed 4 bases at V and 11 bases at J, leaving 9 bases unmatched. CDR3 length: 14 residues. Germline lookup yields CDR1 KGHDR and CDR2 SFDVKD. Original analysis: Amplification from reference gene primers served as the basis for estimated nucleated cell counts. The protocol was immunoSEQ multiplex PCR, while the TCRdb copy is restricted to in-frame clones and leaves out a portion. That table supplies the V and J calls and clone size; D and trimming were determined from the DNA. The sample lists about 100,000 clones; around 84% were seen once. The chain recombines TRBV24-1 with TRBJ1-1; 10 bases match TRBD1. This sequence originates from a man between 65 and 80 years old with active or convalescent COVID-19. The source material was peripheral blood. For the CDR3, the DNA is TGTGCCACCAGTGACCCGACCGGGACAGGGGATGCTTTCTTT. It specifies CATSDPTGTGDAFF.